These 6 T cell receptor beta chains share one sample of origin, sequenced in a study of cytomegalovirus exposure and HLA in healthy donors. PCR used 60 Vbeta primers and 13 Jbeta primers. Repertoires were generated with immunoSEQ multiplex PCR, while TCRdb's copy carries only in-frame clones and drops some. The table records some 150,000 clones, roughly 76% of them present only once. The sequenced sample consisted of PBMCs. The receptors originated from a young woman in good health and CMV-seronegative.

The chain couples TRBV5-1 to TRBJ2-2; D gene unclear. The CDR3 sequence is 14 residues long. With 2 bases removed from V and 4 bases from J, the gap between germline ends came to 9 bases. Germline V gene sequence: CDR1 SGHRS, CDR2 YFSETQ. The CDR3 reads CASSFADITGELFF. For the CDR3, the DNA is TGCGCCAGCAGCTTTGCAGATATCACCGGGGAGCTGTTTTTT.

The V and J genes are TRBV5-6 and TRBJ2-7, with a tentative D call TRBD2 (6 bases). The length of the CDR3 is 13 residues. Trimming took 3 bases from V and 4 from J, leaving 11 bases between them. Germline assignment: CDR1 SGHDT and CDR2 YYEEEE. This CDR3 reads CASSYSGRYEQYF. DNA for the CDR3: TGTGCCAGCAGCTACTCAGGGAGGTACGAGCAGTACTTC.

The rearrangement joins TRBV7-9 to TRBJ2-7; 7 bases line up with TRBD1. The CDR3 contains 14 residues. Losses at the gene ends were 1 base for V and 6 bases for J; bases not matched to a gene: 6. Germline V gives CDR1 SEHNR, CDR2 FQNEAQ (reference sequence). The CDR3 reads CASSLDTGVSEQYF. In nucleotides, the CDR3 is TGTGCCAGCAGCTTAGATACAGGGGTAAGCGAGCAGTACTTC. Full variable domain (missing parts from reference TRBV7-9 and TRBJ2-7): DTGVSQNPRHKITKRGQNVTFRCDPISEHNRLYWYRQTLGQGPEFLTYFQNEAQLEKSRLLSDRFSAERPKGSFSTLEIQRTEQGDSAMYLCASSLDTGVSEQYFGPGTRLTVT.

J is TRBJ1-4 and V is TRBV28, with TRBD1 matching 10 bases. The CDR3 sequence is 17 residues long. Germline V gene sequence: CDR1 MDHEN, CDR2 SYDVKM. The V gene end was trimmed by 10 bases and the J gene end by 4 bases; junction bases not matched to a gene: 15. CDR3 coding DNA: TGTGCCATCCAAAAGCCTCGACAGGGGGCAAGTAATGAAAAACTGTTTTTT. This sequence encodes CAIQKPRQGASNEKLFF.

The CDR3 region is CASSASLGVAAFF. The CDR3 nucleotides are TGTGCCAGCAGCGCGTCCCTAGGGGTGGCGGCTTTCTTT. This chain joins TRBV9 and TRBJ1-1, with D possibly being TRBD1 (5 bases). Germline V CDR1 and CDR2: SGDLS, YYNGEE. Deletions cut 3 bases from V and 11 bases from J, with 17 bases between. This CDR3 contains 13 residues.

The V gene is TRBV25-1, the J gene TRBJ1-2, with 8 bases matching TRBD1. The V gene's germline CDR1 is MGHDK and CDR2 SYGVNS. V dropped 3 bases and J dropped 10; count of bases not matched to a gene: 4. The CDR3 is 12 amino acids. The CDR3 bases are TGTGCCAGCAGTGAGTCGACAGGGGTCTACACCTTC. As protein: CASSESTGVYTF.